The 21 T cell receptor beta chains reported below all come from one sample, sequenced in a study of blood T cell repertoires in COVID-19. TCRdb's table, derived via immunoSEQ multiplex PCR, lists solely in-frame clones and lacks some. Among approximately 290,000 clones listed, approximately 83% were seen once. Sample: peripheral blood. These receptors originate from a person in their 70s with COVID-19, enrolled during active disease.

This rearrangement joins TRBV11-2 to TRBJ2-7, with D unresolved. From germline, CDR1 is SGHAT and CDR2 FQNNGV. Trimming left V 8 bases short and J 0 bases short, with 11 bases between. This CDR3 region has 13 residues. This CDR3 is CASETESSYEQYF. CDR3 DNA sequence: TGTGCCAGCGAAACCGAGAGCTCCTACGAGCAGTACTTC. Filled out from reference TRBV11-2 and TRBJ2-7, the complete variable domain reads EAGVAQSPRYKIIEKRQSVAFWCNPISGHATLYWYQQILGQGPKLLIQFQNNGVVDDSQLPKDRFSAERLKGVDSTLKIQPAKLEDSAVYLCASETESSYEQYFGPGTRLTVT.

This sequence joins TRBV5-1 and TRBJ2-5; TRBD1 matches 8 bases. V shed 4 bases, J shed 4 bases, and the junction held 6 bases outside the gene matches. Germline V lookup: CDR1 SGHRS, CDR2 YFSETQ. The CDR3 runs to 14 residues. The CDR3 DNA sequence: TGCGCCAGCAGCGGTGACAGGGGTCGAGAGACCCAGTACTTC. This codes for CASSGDRGRETQYF.

CDR3 nucleotides: TGTGCCAACGACAGGGCGGGTTACAATGAGCAGTTCTTC. As protein: CANDRAGYNEQFF. V is TRBV2 and J is TRBJ2-1; 7 bases map to TRBD1. The germline gives CDR1 SNHLY, CDR2 FYNNEI. CDR3 size: 13 residues. V shed 10 bases and J 4 bases; nucleotides not matched to a gene: 7.

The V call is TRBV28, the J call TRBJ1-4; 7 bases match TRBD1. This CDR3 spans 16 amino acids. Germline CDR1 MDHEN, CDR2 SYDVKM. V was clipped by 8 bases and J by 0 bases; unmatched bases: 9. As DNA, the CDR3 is TGTGCCAGCCAAGGGGCCGGACAGGCAACTAATGAAAAACTGTTTTTT. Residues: CASQGAGQATNEKLFF.

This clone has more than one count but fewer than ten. CDR3 sequence reads: CAISGGGTHQPQHF. Here the CDR3 DNA reads TGTGCCATCAGTGGGGGAGGGACGCATCAGCCCCAGCATTTT. The chain has TRBV10-3 and TRBJ1-5, with D possibly matching TRBD1 (5 bases). V lost 4 bases and J lost 5, with 12 bases in between. Germline lookup yields CDR1 ENHRY and CDR2 SYGVKD. This CDR3 has 14 residues.

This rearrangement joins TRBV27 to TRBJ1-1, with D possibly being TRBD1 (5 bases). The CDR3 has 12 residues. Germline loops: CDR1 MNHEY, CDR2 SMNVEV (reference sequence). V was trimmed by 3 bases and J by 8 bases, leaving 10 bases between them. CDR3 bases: TGTGCCAGCAGTTTTGGTCGGGGGGAAGCTTTCTTT. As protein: CASSFGRGEAFF.

This CDR3 is CSALGRETQYF. The CDR3 coding sequence is TGCAGTGCTCTGGGGAGAGAGACCCAGTACTTC. V gene TRBV20-1 combines with J gene TRBJ2-5; possible D gene TRBD2, 5 bases. Germline lookup yields CDR1 DFQATT and CDR2 SNEGSKA (reference sequence). V shed 5 bases and J shed 4 bases, with 8 bases lying between them. The CDR3 length is 11 residues.

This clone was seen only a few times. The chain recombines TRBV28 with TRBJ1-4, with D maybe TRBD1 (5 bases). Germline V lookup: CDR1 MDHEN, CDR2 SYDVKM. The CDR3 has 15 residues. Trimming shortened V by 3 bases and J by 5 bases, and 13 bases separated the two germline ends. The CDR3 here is CASSLSTAPNEKLFF. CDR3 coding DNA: TGTGCCAGCAGTTTGTCGACAGCACCAAATGAAAAACTGTTTTTT.

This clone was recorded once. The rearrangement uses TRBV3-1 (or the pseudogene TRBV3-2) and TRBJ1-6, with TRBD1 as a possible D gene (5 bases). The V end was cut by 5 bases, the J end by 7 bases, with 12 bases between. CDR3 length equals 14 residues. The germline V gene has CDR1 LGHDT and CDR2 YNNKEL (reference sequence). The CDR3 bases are TGTGCCAGCAGCGGGGCAGTAGTAAATTCACCCCTCCACTTT. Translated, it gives CASSGAVVNSPLHF.

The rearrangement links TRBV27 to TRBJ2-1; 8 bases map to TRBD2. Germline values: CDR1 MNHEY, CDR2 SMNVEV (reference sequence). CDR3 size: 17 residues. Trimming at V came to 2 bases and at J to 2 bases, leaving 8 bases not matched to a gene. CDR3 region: CASSLVEPGGPYNEQFF. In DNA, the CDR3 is TGTGCCAGCAGTTTAGTGGAGCCGGGGGGGCCCTACAATGAGCAGTTCTTC.

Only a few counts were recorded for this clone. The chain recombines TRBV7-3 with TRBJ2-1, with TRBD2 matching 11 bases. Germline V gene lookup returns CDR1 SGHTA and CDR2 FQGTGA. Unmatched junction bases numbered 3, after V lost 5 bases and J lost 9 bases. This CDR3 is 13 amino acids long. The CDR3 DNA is TGTGCCAGCAGCAAGGGACTAGCGGTTGAGCAGTTCTTC. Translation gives CASSKGLAVEQFF. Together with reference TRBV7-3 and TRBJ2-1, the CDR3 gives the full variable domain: GAGVSQTPSNKVTEKGKYVELRCDPISGHTALYWYRQSLGQGPEFLIYFQGTGAADDSGLPNDRFFAVRPEGSVSTLKIQRTERGDSAVYLCASSKGLAVEQFFGPGTRLTVL.

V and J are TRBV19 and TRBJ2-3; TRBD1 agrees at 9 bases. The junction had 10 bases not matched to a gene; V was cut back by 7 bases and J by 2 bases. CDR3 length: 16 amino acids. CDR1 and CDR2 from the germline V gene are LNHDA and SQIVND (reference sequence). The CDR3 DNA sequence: TGTGCCAGTATGCGATTCGGGACAGGGAACACAGATACGCAGTATTTT. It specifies CASMRFGTGNTDTQYF. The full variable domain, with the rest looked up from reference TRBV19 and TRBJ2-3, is DGGITQSPKYLFRKEGQNVTLSCEQNLNHDAMYWYRQDPGQGLRLIYYSQIVNDFQKGDIAEGYSVSREKKESFPLTVTSAQKNPTAFYLCASMRFGTGNTDTQYFGPGTRLTVL.

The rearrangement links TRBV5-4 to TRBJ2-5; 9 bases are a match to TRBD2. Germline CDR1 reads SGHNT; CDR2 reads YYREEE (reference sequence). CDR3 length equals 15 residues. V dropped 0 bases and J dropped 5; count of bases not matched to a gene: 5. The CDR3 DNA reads TGTGCCAGCAGCTTGGCTAGCGGGGAGGGGGAGACCCAGTACTTC. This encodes CASSLASGEGETQYF. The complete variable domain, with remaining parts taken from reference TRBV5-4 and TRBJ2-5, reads ETGVTQSPTHLIKTRGQQVTLRCSSQSGHNTVSWYQQALGQGPQFIFQYYREEENGRGNFPPRFSGLQFPNYSSELNVNALELDDSALYLCASSLASGEGETQYFGPGTRLLVL.

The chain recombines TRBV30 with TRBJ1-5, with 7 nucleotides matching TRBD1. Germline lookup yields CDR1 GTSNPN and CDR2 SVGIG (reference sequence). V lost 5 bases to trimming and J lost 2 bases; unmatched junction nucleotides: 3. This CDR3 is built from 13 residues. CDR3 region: CAWAGTGNQPQHF. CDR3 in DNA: TGTGCCTGGGCCGGGACAGGCAATCAGCCCCAGCATTTT.

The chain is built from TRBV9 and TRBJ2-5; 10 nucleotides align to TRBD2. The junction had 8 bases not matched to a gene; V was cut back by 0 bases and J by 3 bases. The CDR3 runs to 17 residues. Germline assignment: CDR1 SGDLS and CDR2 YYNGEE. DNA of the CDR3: TGTGCCAGCAGCGTAGATTCTAGCGGGGGCCCCGAAGAGACCCAGTACTTC. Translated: CASSVDSSGGPEETQYF. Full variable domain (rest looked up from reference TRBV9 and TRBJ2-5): DSGVTQTPKHLITATGQRVTLRCSPRSGDLSVYWYQQSLDQGLQFLIQYYNGEERAKGNILERFSAQQFPDLHSELNLSSLELGDSALYFCASSVDSSGGPEETQYFGPGTRLLVL.

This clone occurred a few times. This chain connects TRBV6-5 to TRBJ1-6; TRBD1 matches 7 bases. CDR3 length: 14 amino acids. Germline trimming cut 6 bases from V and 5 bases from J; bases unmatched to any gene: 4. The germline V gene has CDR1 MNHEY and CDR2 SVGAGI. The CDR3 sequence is CASRLTGDNSPLHF. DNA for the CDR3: TGTGCCAGCAGGCTAACAGGGGATAATTCACCCCTCCACTTT.

The CDR3 loop reads CASSQPTRTGGIDEQFF. Written as DNA, the CDR3 is TGTGCCAGCAGCCAGCCCACTCGGACAGGGGGCATCGATGAGCAGTTCTTC. The chain carries TRBV14 and TRBJ2-1; 11 bases map to TRBD1. The V segment lost 3 bases and the J segment 8 bases; nucleotides outside the gene matches: 12. The CDR3 consists of 17 residues. Germline assignment: CDR1 SGHDN and CDR2 FVKESK.

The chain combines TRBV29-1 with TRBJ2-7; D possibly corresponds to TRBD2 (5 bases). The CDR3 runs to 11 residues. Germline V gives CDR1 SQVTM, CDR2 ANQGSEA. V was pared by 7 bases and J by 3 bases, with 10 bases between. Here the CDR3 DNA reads TGCAGCGCGGCCCGGGACTACGAGCAGTACTTC. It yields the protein CSAARDYEQYF.

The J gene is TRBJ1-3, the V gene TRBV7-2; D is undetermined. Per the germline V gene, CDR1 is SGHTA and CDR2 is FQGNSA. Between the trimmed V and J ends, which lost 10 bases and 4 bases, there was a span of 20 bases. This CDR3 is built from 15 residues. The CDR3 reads CAISPGETFGNTIYF. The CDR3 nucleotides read TGTGCCATTTCCCCTGGGGAGACGTTCGGAAACACCATATATTTT.

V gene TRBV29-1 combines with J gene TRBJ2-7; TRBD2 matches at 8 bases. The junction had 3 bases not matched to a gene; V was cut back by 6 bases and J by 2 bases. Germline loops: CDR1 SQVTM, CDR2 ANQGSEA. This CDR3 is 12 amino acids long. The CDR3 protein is CSVAGEPYEQYF. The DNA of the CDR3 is TGCAGCGTAGCGGGAGAACCCTACGAGCAGTACTTC.

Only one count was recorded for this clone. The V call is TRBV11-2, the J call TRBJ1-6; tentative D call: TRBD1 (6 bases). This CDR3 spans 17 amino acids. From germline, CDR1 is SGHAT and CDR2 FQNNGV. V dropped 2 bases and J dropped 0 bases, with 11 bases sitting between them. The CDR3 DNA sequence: TGTGCCAGCAGCTTAAACACAGGGAGCTCCTATAATTCACCCCTCCACTTT. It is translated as CASSLNTGSSYNSPLHF.